Below, 32 T cell receptor beta chains from the same sample are listed, as sequenced in a study of T cell repertoires in cytomegalovirus infection. TCRdb re-analysed the reads in MiXCR, keeping a single row per CDR3 protein. Of more than 150,000 distinct CDR3 sequences in the sample, 28% were seen once. The material sequenced was PBMCs. All receptors come from a human donor in good health (CMV status not recorded). Some clones in this sample may be carry-over from other donors' samples.

This clonotype was seen many times. J is TRBJ2-2 and V is TRBV7-6, with D possibly matching TRBD2 (6 bases). The CDR3 has 15 amino acids. V gave up 5 bases and J gave up 7 bases, with 17 bases separating them. Germline CDR1 reads SGHVS; CDR2 reads FNYEAQ. CDR3 in amino acids: CASSPTGLQNGELFF. Here the CDR3 DNA reads TGTGCCAGCAGCCCGACGGGACTGCAAAACGGGGAGCTGTTTTTT. The complete variable domain, with remaining parts taken from reference TRBV7-6 and TRBJ2-2, reads GAGVSQSPRYKVTKRGQDVALRCDPISGHVSLYWYRQALGQGPEFLTYFNYEAQQDKSGLPNDRFSAERPEGSISTLTIQRTEQRDSAMYRCASSPTGLQNGELFFGEGSRLTVL.

The table lists this clonotype with a few counts. The chain combines TRBV29-1 with TRBJ1-5; 8 nucleotides align to TRBD1. After removal of 8 bases from V and 4 bases from J, the junction contained 10 bases not matched to a gene. The V gene's germline CDR1 is SQVTM and CDR2 ANQGSEA. CDR3 size: 14 residues. The CDR3 DNA follows: TGCAGCACGATCGACAGGGGAGTTAATCAGCCCCAGCATTTT. It yields the protein CSTIDRGVNQPQHF.

This clonotype was observed a few times. The chain employs TRBV27 and TRBJ1-5; D is perhaps TRBD1 (6 bases). This CDR3 is 16 amino acids long. Per the germline V gene, CDR1 is MNHEY and CDR2 is SMNVEV (reference sequence). V lost 6 bases and J 0 bases, leaving 15 bases between the germline ends. DNA for the CDR3: TGTGCCAGCAGACTAACAGGGTTCTTTAGCAATCAGCCCCAGCATTTT. Encoded protein: CASRLTGFFSNQPQHF.

This clonotype appeared many times. The CDR3 sequence is CASSLTHTSGANVLTF. For the CDR3, the DNA is TGTGCCAGCAGCTTAACTCATACGTCTGGGGCCAACGTCCTGACTTTC. This chain joins TRBV7-3 and TRBJ2-6; D call uncertain. The CDR3 extends over 16 amino acids. Per the germline V gene, CDR1 is SGHTA and CDR2 is FQGTGA. The ends were cut back, 0 bases at V and 1 base at J, with 7 bases in the middle.

This clonotype was found a few times. This chain links TRBV14 with TRBJ1-1, with D unclear. CDR3 size: 19 residues. Trimming removed 1 base at V and 6 bases at J, with 27 bases between. Germline CDR1 is SGHDN and CDR2 is FVKESK. The CDR3 is CASSQVPGWEMSPRAEAFF. The CDR3 DNA follows: TGTGCCAGCAGCCAAGTTCCTGGATGGGAGATGTCCCCTCGGGCTGAAGCTTTCTTT.

The chain couples TRBV2 to TRBJ2-7; perhaps TRBD1 as D (5 bases). CDR1 and CDR2 from the germline V gene are SNHLY and FYNNEI. The germline V and J ends were trimmed by 6 bases and 1 base, with 7 bases remaining between them. This CDR3 spans 12 amino acids. The CDR3 spells CASSRVSYEQYF. The CDR3 region has the DNA TGTGCCAGCAGCAGGGTATCCTACGAGCAGTACTTC.

The CDR3 here is CASSGQHATGTPKGEQYF. The CDR3 coding sequence is TGTGCCAGCAGCGGCCAGCACGCGACCGGGACACCAAAGGGCGAGCAGTACTTC. The chain links TRBV7-3 to TRBJ2-7; possibly TRBD1 for D (6 bases). The germline CDR1 and CDR2 sequences are SGHTA and FQGTGA. The germline V and J ends were trimmed by 5 bases and 6 bases, with 29 bases remaining between them. The CDR3 extends over 18 amino acids.

This chain uses TRBV7-9 with TRBJ2-3; D not resolved. Germline V gene data show CDR1 as SEHNR and CDR2 as FQNEAQ (reference sequence). Deletions cut 8 bases from V and 2 bases from J, with 11 bases between. The CDR3 has 13 amino acids. In DNA form, the CDR3 reads TGTGCCAGCGAAGTGGGCACCACAGATACGCAGTATTTT. Translating it yields CASEVGTTDTQYF.

This rearrangement joins TRBV7-6 to TRBJ1-5, with D tentatively TRBD1 (6 bases). Germline CDR1 reads SGHVS; CDR2 reads FNYEAQ. The CDR3 loop spans 13 amino acids. V was cut by 2 bases and J by 11 bases, with 13 bases left in between. CDR3: CASSLLRGQAQHF. The CDR3 region has the DNA TGTGCCAGCAGCTTACTCAGGGGCCAGGCCCAGCATTTT.

The chain couples TRBV15 to TRBJ2-7; 7 nucleotides align to TRBD2. Trimming removed 0 bases from V and 2 bases from J; junction bases left unmatched: 10. Germline V gene lookup returns CDR1 LNHNV and CDR2 YYDKDF (reference sequence). The CDR3 runs 17 residues. The CDR3 DNA is TGTGCCACCAGCAGAGATCTCAGCGGGGAGCTACCCTACGAGCAGTACTTC. Its protein is CATSRDLSGELPYEQYF.

The chain recombines TRBV18 with TRBJ1-6; D ambiguous. The CDR3 is 15 amino acids. The V gene lost 3 bases and the J gene lost 10 bases, with 16 bases spanning the gap. The V gene's germline CDR1 is KGHSH and CDR2 LQKENI. The CDR3 DNA sequence: TGTGCCAGCTCACCGATAGAGGCAGGAGCATCACCCCTCCACTTT. Residues: CASSPIEAGASPLHF.

The rearrangement uses TRBV29-1 and TRBJ1-1, with a weak D call TRBD1 (6 bases). The V gene lost 2 bases and the J gene lost 4 bases, with 14 bases spanning the gap. CDR1 and CDR2 (germline): SQVTM, ANQGSEA. The CDR3 totals 14 residues. The CDR3 loop is CSVERTRGTTEAFF. In DNA form, the CDR3 reads TGCAGCGTTGAAAGGACTAGGGGGACCACTGAAGCTTTCTTT.

This clonotype was counted ten times or more. V gene TRBV7-2 combines with J gene TRBJ2-1; 10 bases match TRBD2. Unmatched junction bases numbered 12, after V lost 4 bases and J lost 9 bases. Per the germline V gene, CDR1 is SGHTA and CDR2 is FQGNSA. The CDR3 sequence is 16 residues long. DNA for the CDR3: TGTGCCAGCAGCTCGTCGCATAGCGGGGGGAAACCTGAGCAGTTCTTC. Translation: CASSSSHSGGKPEQFF. The whole variable domain, filled in from reference TRBV7-2 and TRBJ2-1, reads GAGVSQSPSNKVTEKGKDVELRCDPISGHTALYWYRQSLGQGLEFLIYFQGNSAPDKSGLPSDRFSAERTGGSVSTLTIQRTQQEDSAVYLCASSSSHSGGKPEQFFGPGTRLTVL.

This clonotype was seen more than once but under ten times. The chain employs TRBV20-1 and TRBJ1-1, with no clear D. The length of the CDR3 is 12 residues. In germline, CDR1 is DFQATT, CDR2 SNEGSKA (reference sequence). V gave up 5 bases and J gave up 7 bases, with 14 bases separating them. The CDR3 loop reads CSASEGENEAFF. The CDR3, as DNA: TGCAGTGCTTCCGAAGGAGAGAATGAAGCTTTCTTT.

This clonotype was counted between two and nine times. The chain couples TRBV11-2 to TRBJ2-7; D perhaps matches TRBD1 (5 bases). Germline values: CDR1 SGHAT, CDR2 FQNNGV. V was shortened by 2 bases and J by 3 bases, with 11 bases between the two germline ends. The CDR3 length is 14 residues. CDR3 nucleotides: TGTGCCAGCAGCTTAATCAGGGAAGTCTACGAGCAGTACTTC. Protein sequence: CASSLIREVYEQYF.

The rearrangement links TRBV7-3 to TRBJ1-1, with unresolved D. The CDR3 consists of 14 residues. From germline, CDR1 is SGHTA and CDR2 FQGTGA. With 4 bases removed from V and 5 bases from J, the gap between germline ends came to 14 bases. CDR3 coding DNA: TGTGCCAGCAGCTATGGAAGGGAGAGTACTGAAGCTTTCTTT. It yields the protein CASSYGRESTEAFF.

In the case of this clonotype: Possible read error: a much larger clone is one base away. The gene calls are TRBV7-2 and TRBJ2-5; D remains ambiguous. The CDR3 sequence is 13 residues long. Germline loops: CDR1 SGHTA, CDR2 FQGNSA. V lost 7 bases and J 2 bases, leaving 11 bases between the germline ends. This CDR3 is CASNSSEQETQYF. DNA of the CDR3: TGTGCCAGCAACTCTTCAGAACAAGAGACCCAGTACTTC.

CDR3 nucleotide sequence: TGTGCCAGCAGTTACTCGAGCTTCGGGACGGGAAGCTACGAGCAGTACTTC. It specifies CASSYSSFGTGSYEQYF. This sequence joins TRBV6-5 and TRBJ2-7; D may correspond to TRBD1 or TRBD2 (5 bases each). Between the trimmed V and J ends, which lost 0 bases and 3 bases, there was a span of 18 bases. Germline V gives CDR1 MNHEY, CDR2 SVGAGI. The CDR3 is 17 amino acids.

This clonotype was counted between two and nine times. The rearrangement joins TRBV6-6 to TRBJ2-1; 10 bases match TRBD2. V lost 5 bases to trimming and J lost 3 bases; unmatched junction nucleotides: 10. CDR1 is MNHNY and CDR2 is SVGAGI in the germline V gene (reference sequence). The CDR3 runs 17 residues. The DNA for the CDR3 is TGTGCCAGCAGTCCCTCCCCGGGACTAGCGAACTACAATGAGCAGTTCTTC. Translated: CASSPSPGLANYNEQFF.

This clonotype was recorded at least ten times. The J gene is TRBJ2-1, the V gene TRBV6-6; perhaps TRBD2 as D (6 bases). The germline CDR1 and CDR2 sequences are MNHNY and SVGAGI (reference sequence). V was shortened by 2 bases and J by 9 bases, with 8 bases between the two germline ends. This CDR3 has 12 amino acids. CDR3: CASSYELAEQFF. CDR3 in DNA: TGTGCCAGCAGTTACGAACTAGCTGAGCAGTTCTTC.

This chain uses TRBV7-2 with TRBJ1-2; D possibly corresponds to TRBD1 (6 bases). V was pared by 5 bases and J by 9 bases, with 16 bases between. Germline values: CDR1 SGHTA, CDR2 FQGNSA. The CDR3 has 13 amino acids. CDR3 residues: CASSTGPGTSYTF. The CDR3 DNA sequence: TGTGCCAGCAGCACAGGGCCGGGGACGAGCTACACCTTC.

The V and J genes are TRBV6-6 and TRBJ2-2, with TRBD1 identical over 7 bases. The junction had 10 bases not matched to a gene; V was cut back by 2 bases and J by 4 bases. This CDR3 has 17 amino acids. The germline gives CDR1 MNHNY, CDR2 SVGAGI (reference sequence). The chain's CDR3 is CASSYLQGQLGTGELFF. The CDR3 DNA reads TGTGCCAGCAGTTACCTCCAGGGACAGCTAGGCACCGGGGAGCTGTTTTTT.

This clonotype was seen more than once but under ten times. V usage is TRBV14 and J usage is TRBJ1-1; D gene uncertain. Germline assignment: CDR1 SGHDN and CDR2 FVKESK. Trimming shortened V by 4 bases and J by 2 bases, and 8 bases separated the two germline ends. This CDR3 comprises 13 residues. The CDR3 loop is CASSLTTNTEAFF. CDR3 nucleotide sequence: TGTGCCAGCAGCCTAACGACAAACACTGAAGCTTTCTTT.

This clonotype has just a few counts. This chain joins TRBV5-1 and TRBJ1-2, with D tentatively TRBD1 (6 bases). Germline-derived CDR1 and CDR2 are SGHRS and YFSETQ. The CDR3 covers 15 residues. With 1 base removed from V and 3 bases from J, the gap between germline ends came to 13 bases. CDR3 sequence: CASSLTLRGHYGYTF. The CDR3 DNA reads as TGCGCCAGCAGCTTGACCCTCAGGGGACACTATGGCTACACCTTC.

V gene TRBV29-1 combines with J gene TRBJ1-2; possible D gene TRBD1, 6 bases. The CDR3 sequence is 14 residues long. Trimming stripped 7 bases from V and 5 bases from J, with 20 bases between. Looked up from germline, CDR1 is SQVTM and CDR2 is ANQGSEA. This CDR3 reads CSALTPGAGYGYTF. The CDR3 DNA reads TGCAGCGCCTTGACCCCAGGGGCAGGATATGGCTACACCTTC.

This clonotype showed up many times. The CDR3 DNA reads as TGTGCCAGCAGCTTAAGTCGGAATCAGCCCCAGCATTTT. Its translation is CASSLSRNQPQHF. The rearrangement uses TRBV7-8 and TRBJ1-5; no firm D call. Trimming cost V 2 bases and J 4 bases, with 6 bases left between them. Germline V gene lookup returns CDR1 SGHVS and CDR2 FQNEAQ. This CDR3 has 13 amino acids. Using reference TRBV7-8 and TRBJ1-5 for the parts outside the CDR3, the full variable domain is GAGVSQSPRYKVAKRGQDVALRCDPISGHVSLFWYQQALGQGPEFLTYFQNEAQLDKSGLPSDRFFAERPEGSVSTLKIQRTQQEDSAVYLCASSLSRNQPQHFGDGTRLSIL.

In its sample, this clonotype was seen a few times. The rearrangement joins TRBV6-2 or TRBV6-3 to TRBJ1-2, with D tentatively TRBD1 (5 bases). V was pared by 2 bases and J by 0 bases, with 16 bases between. In germline, CDR1 is MNHEY, CDR2 SVGEGT. The CDR3 length is 17 residues. Written as DNA, the CDR3 is TGTGCCAGCAGTTACCCCACCTCGGGGCCAACTAACTATGGCTACACCTTC. Translated, it gives CASSYPTSGPTNYGYTF.

V and J are TRBV5-4 and TRBJ1-2, with a tentative D call TRBD1 (5 bases). CDR1 is SGHNT, CDR2 YYREEE, per germline (reference sequence). The germline V and J ends were trimmed by 4 bases and 7 bases, with 14 bases remaining between them. The CDR3 runs to 13 residues. The CDR3 DNA sequence: TGTGCCAGCAGCCCGCCGGGGACCCCTGGCTACACCTTC. This encodes CASSPPGTPGYTF.

This clonotype has a count of ten or more. V usage is TRBV7-2 and J usage is TRBJ2-1; a weak D match, TRBD2 (6 bases). V lost 8 bases to trimming and J lost 1 base, with 15 bases between them. The CDR3 is made up of 15 amino acids. The V gene's germline CDR1 is SGHTA and CDR2 FQGNSA. The CDR3 DNA is TGTGCCAGCTCCCACGGGAGCCCGTCCTACAATGAGCAGTTCTTC. Amino acid sequence: CASSHGSPSYNEQFF.

The V gene is TRBV7-2, the J gene TRBJ2-1; tentatively, D is TRBD1 or TRBD2 (5 bases each). Trimming shortened V by 5 bases and J by 7 bases, and 18 bases separated the two germline ends. The length of the CDR3 is 15 residues. The V gene's germline CDR1 is SGHTA and CDR2 FQGNSA. CDR3 nucleotides: TGTGCCAGCAGCCCCCCCGGGACCGCTTATAATGAGCAGTTCTTC. Residues: CASSPPGTAYNEQFF.

This clonotype appeared many times. The chain employs TRBV7-2 and TRBJ1-3; the D gene is possibly TRBD1 (6 bases). CDR1 is SGHTA, CDR2 FQGNSA, per germline. The CDR3 sequence is 13 residues long. Trimming removed 5 bases from V and 1 base from J, with 6 bases in between. CDR3 in DNA: TGTGCCAGCAGCACAGGGTCTGGAAACACCATATATTTT. It specifies CASSTGSGNTIYF.

This clonotype has a handful of counts. The chain recombines TRBV7-8 with TRBJ1-1; no clear D gene. CDR1 and CDR2 from the germline V gene are SGHVS and FQNEAQ. V was clipped by 0 bases and J by 13 bases, with 12 bases between them. The CDR3 contains 12 residues. The chain's CDR3 is CASSLASGSGFF. In DNA form, the CDR3 reads TGTGCCAGCAGCTTAGCGTCGGGGTCGGGTTTCTTT.